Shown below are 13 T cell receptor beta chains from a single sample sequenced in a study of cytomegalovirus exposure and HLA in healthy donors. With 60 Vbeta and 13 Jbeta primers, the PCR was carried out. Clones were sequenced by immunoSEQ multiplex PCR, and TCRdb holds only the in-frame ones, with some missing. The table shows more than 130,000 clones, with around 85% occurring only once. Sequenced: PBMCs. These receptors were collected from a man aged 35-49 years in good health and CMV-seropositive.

The CDR3 DNA sequence: TGTGCCAGCAGCTTAATGAGAGGGGAGACCCAGTACTTC. It is translated as CASSLMRGETQYF. The chain uses TRBV7-2 and TRBJ2-5; possible D gene TRBD2, 5 bases. Germline assignment: CDR1 SGHTA and CDR2 FQGNSA. Trimming removed 2 bases from V and 5 bases from J, with 9 bases in between. This CDR3 spans 13 amino acids.

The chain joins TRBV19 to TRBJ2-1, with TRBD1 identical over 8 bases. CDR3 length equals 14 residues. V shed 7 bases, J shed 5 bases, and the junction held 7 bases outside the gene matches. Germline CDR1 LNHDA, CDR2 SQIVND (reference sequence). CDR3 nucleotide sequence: TGTGCCAGTACCGAGGACAGGGTCAACAATGAGCAGTTCTTC. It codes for CASTEDRVNNEQFF.

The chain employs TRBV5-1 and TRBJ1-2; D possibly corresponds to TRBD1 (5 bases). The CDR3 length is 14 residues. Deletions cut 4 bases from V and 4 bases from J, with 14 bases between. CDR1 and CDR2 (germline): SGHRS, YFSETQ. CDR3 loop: CASSISGGSYGYTF. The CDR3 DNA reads TGCGCCAGCAGCATATCGGGGGGGAGCTATGGCTACACCTTC.

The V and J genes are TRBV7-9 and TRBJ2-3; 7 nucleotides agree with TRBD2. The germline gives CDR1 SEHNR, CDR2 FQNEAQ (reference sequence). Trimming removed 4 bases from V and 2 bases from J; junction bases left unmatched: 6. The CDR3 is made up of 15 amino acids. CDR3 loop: CASSSSGTTTDTQYF. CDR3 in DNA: TGTGCCAGCAGCTCAAGCGGGACTACCACAGATACGCAGTATTTT.

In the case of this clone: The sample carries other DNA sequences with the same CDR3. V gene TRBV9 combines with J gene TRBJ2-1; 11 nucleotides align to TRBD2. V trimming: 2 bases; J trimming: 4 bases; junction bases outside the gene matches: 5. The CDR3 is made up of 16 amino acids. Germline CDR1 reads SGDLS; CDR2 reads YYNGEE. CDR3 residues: CASSVGTSGSYNEQFF. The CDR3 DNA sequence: TGTGCCAGCAGCGTTGGTACTAGCGGGAGTTACAATGAGCAGTTCTTC.

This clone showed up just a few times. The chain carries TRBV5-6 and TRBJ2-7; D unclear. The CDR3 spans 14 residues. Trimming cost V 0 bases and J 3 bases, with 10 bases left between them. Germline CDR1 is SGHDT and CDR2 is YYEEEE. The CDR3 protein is CASSLAPRFYEQYF. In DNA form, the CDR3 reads TGTGCCAGCAGCTTGGCCCCCAGATTCTACGAGCAGTACTTC.

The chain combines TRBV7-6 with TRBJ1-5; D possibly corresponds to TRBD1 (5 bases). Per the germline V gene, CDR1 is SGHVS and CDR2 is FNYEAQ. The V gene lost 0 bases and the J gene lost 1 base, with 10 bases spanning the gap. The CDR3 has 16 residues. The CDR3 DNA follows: TGTGCCAGCAGCTTAGCGCAGGGTCCAAGCAATCAGCCCCAGCATTTT. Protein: CASSLAQGPSNQPQHF.

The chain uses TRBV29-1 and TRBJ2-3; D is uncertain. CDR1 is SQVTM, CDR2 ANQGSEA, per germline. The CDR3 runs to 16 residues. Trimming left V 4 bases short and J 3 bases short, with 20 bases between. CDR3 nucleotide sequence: TGCAGCGTTGTTTGGGCCACGGCAACGATTACAGATACGCAGTATTTT. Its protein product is CSVVWATATITDTQYF.

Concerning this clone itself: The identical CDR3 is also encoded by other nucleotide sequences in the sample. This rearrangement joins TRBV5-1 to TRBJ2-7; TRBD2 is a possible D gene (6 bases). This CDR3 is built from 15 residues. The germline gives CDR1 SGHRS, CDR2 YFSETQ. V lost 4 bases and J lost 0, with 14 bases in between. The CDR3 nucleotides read TGCGCCAGCAGCGTGACGGGACTCCGCTCCTACGAGCAGTACTTC. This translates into CASSVTGLRSYEQYF.

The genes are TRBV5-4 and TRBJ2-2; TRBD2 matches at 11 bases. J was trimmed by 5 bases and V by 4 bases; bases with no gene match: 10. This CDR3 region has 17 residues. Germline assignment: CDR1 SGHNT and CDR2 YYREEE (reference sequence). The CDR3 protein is CASSPVAGGRWTGELFF. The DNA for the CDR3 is TGTGCCAGCAGCCCCGTAGCGGGGGGGCGTTGGACCGGGGAGCTGTTTTTT. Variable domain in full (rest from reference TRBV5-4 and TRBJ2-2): ETGVTQSPTHLIKTRGQQVTLRCSSQSGHNTVSWYQQALGQGPQFIFQYYREEENGRGNFPPRFSGLQFPNYSSELNVNALELDDSALYLCASSPVAGGRWTGELFFGEGSRLTVL.

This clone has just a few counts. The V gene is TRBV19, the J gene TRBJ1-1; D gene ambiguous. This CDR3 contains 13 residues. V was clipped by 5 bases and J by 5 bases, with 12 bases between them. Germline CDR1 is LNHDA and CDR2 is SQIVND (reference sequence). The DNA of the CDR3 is TGTGCCAGTAGTTTCGGGAGAGGGACTGAAGCTTTCTTT. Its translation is CASSFGRGTEAFF.

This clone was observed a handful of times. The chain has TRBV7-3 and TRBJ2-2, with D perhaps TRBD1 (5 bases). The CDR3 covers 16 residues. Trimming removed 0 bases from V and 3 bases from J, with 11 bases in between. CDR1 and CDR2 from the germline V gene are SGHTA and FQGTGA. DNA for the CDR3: TGTGCCAGCAGCTTAACAGGGGTGCGGCACACCGGGGAGCTGTTTTTT. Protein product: CASSLTGVRHTGELFF.

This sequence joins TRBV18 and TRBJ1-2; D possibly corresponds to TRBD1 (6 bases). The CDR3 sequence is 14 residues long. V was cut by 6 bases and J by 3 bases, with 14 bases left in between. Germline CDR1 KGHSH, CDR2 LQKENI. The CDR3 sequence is CASSLRTDHYGYTF. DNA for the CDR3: TGTGCCAGCTCCCTCAGGACAGACCACTATGGCTACACCTTC.